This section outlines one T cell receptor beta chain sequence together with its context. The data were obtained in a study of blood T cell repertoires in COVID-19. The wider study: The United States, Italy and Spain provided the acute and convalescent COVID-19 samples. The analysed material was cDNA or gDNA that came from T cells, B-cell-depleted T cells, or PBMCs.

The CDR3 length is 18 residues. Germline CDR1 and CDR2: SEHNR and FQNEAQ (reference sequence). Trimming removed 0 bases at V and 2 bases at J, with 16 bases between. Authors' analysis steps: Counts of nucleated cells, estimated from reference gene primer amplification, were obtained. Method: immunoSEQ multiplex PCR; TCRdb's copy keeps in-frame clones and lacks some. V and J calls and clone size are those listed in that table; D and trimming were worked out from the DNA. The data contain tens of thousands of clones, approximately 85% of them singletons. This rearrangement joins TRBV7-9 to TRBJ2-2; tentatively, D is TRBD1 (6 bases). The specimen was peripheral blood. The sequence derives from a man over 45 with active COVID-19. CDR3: CASSLALGQGRNTGELFF. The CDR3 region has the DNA TGTGCCAGCAGCTTAGCGCTCGGGCAGGGGCGAAACACCGGGGAGCTGTTTTTT.